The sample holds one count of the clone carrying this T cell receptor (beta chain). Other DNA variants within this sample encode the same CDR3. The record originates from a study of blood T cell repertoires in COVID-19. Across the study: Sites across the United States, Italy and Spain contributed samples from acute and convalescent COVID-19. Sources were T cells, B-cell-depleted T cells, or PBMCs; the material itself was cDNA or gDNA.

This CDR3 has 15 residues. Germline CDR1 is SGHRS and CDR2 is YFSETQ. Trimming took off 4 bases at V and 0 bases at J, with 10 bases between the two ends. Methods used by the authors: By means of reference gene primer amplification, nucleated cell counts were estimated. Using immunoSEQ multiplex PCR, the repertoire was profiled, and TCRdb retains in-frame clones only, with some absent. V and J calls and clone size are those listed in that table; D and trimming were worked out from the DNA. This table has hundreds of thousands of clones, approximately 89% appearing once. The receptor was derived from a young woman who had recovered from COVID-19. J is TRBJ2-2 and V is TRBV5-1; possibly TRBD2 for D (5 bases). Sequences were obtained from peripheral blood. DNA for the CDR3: TGCGCCAGCAGCCCAGGACTCGCGAACACCGGGGAGCTGTTTTTT. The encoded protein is CASSPGLANTGELFF.